The 17 T cell receptor beta chains in this list originate from one sample, sequenced in a study of radiotherapy plus CTLA-4 blockade in lung cancer. The method was immunoSEQ multiplex PCR; TCRdb's version includes in-frame clones alone and lacks a portion of them. The data show about 93,000 clones, with roughly 88% seen just once and 4.9% held by the top ten. Sequenced here: peripheral blood, sampled from a patient treated with radiotherapy plus ipilimumab. Receptors originate from a human donor with non-small cell lung cancer that progressed on radiotherapy plus ipilimumab.

The chain recombines TRBV9 with TRBJ1-2; D call uncertain. There are 14 residues in the CDR3. Deletions cut 4 bases from V and 8 bases from J, with 18 bases between. CDR1 is SGDLS and CDR2 is YYNGEE in the germline V gene. CDR3 amino acids: CASSYYGGRAGYTF. The CDR3 DNA sequence: TGTGCCAGCAGCTACTACGGCGGGCGGGCAGGCTACACCTTC.

V usage is TRBV19 and J usage is TRBJ2-6, with D unresolved. Trimming took off 4 bases at V and 0 bases at J, with 7 bases between the two ends. CDR3 length equals 15 residues. Germline V CDR1 and CDR2: LNHDA, SQIVND (reference sequence). The CDR3, as DNA: TGTGCCAGTAGTACCTGGACCTCTGGGGCCAACGTCCTGACTTTC. As protein: CASSTWTSGANVLTF.

V usage is TRBV27 and J usage is TRBJ1-4, with 7 bases fitting TRBD1. Germline CDR1 reads MNHEY; CDR2 reads SMNVEV (reference sequence). Trimming took 4 bases from V and 8 from J; bases not matched to a gene: 10. CDR3 length: 15 amino acids. CDR3 sequence reads: CASSSTPTGLEKLFF. In DNA, the CDR3 is TGTGCCAGCAGTTCTACCCCGACAGGGTTAGAAAAACTGTTTTTT.

The chain employs TRBV5-6 and TRBJ1-5, with 7 positions matching TRBD1. Looked up from germline, CDR1 is SGHDT and CDR2 is YYEEEE. CDR3 size: 13 residues. J gave up 7 bases and V 4 bases, and 5 bases lay outside the gene matches. Here the CDR3 reads CASSLNRGQPQHF. In nucleotides, the CDR3 is TGTGCCAGCAGCCTGAACAGGGGACAGCCCCAGCATTTT.

V gene TRBV9 combines with J gene TRBJ2-3; D ambiguous. Trimming shortened V by 3 bases and J by 5 bases, and 13 bases separated the two germline ends. Germline V gene sequence: CDR1 SGDLS, CDR2 YYNGEE. There are 14 residues in the CDR3. The DNA of the CDR3 is TGTGCCAGCAGCGAATTCTATAACGGAGATACGCAGTATTTT. Translated, it gives CASSEFYNGDTQYF.

The gene calls are TRBV19 and TRBJ2-3; 9 bases are shared with TRBD1. Germline lookup yields CDR1 LNHDA and CDR2 SQIVND (reference sequence). V dropped 6 bases and J dropped 4; count of bases not matched to a gene: 5. This CDR3 spans 14 amino acids. CDR3 amino acids: CASRYRGRPDTQYF. Written as DNA, the CDR3 is TGTGCCAGTAGGTACAGGGGGCGCCCAGATACGCAGTATTTT.

The chain has TRBV2 and TRBJ2-1; maybe TRBD2 (5 bases). The CDR3 loop spans 11 amino acids. The ends were cut back, 6 bases at V and 9 bases at J, with 9 bases in the middle. Germline CDR1 and CDR2: SNHLY and FYNNEI. CDR3 sequence reads: CASRVGSEQFF. CDR3 in DNA: TGTGCCAGCAGAGTAGGGAGTGAGCAGTTCTTC.

The chain recombines TRBV30 with TRBJ2-7; D remains unclear. This CDR3 spans 11 amino acids. Germline V CDR1 and CDR2: GTSNPN, SVGIG (reference sequence). With 7 bases removed from V and 6 bases from J, the gap between germline ends came to 13 bases. The CDR3 DNA reads TGTGCCTCGGAACACGGATCCGAGCAGTACTTC. This sequence encodes CASEHGSEQYF.

This chain links TRBV5-1 with TRBJ2-2, with no clear D. Trimming took off 0 bases at V and 7 bases at J, with 13 bases between the two ends. The CDR3 is 15 residues long. Germline V gene data show CDR1 as SGHRS and CDR2 as YFSETQ. The CDR3 coding sequence is TGCGCCAGCAGCTTGGAATTTAGTACGGGCGGGGAGCTGTTTTTT. Its protein product is CASSLEFSTGGELFF.

The CDR3 DNA reads as TGTGCCACCTCGAGGGGGGATCACTACGAGCAGTACTTC. Translated: CATSRGDHYEQYF. This sequence joins TRBV19 and TRBJ2-7; D might be TRBD1 or TRBD2, each matching 6 bases. The CDR3 extends over 13 amino acids. Germline loops: CDR1 LNHDA, CDR2 SQIVND (reference sequence). V shed 10 bases and J shed 3 bases, with 16 bases lying between them.

The V gene is TRBV6-5, the J gene TRBJ2-7, with 7 bases aligning to TRBD1. The V gene's germline CDR1 is MNHEY and CDR2 SVGAGI. The CDR3 length is 15 residues. The trim removed 2 bases at V and 3 bases at J, leaving 7 bases unmatched. For the CDR3, the DNA is TGTGCCAGCAGTTACGTGGGACAGCTTCGCTACGAGCAGTACTTC. It codes for CASSYVGQLRYEQYF.

J is TRBJ1-5 and V is TRBV19, with 7 bases matching TRBD1. V gave up 8 bases and J gave up 2 bases; unmatched junction bases: 6. CDR1 and CDR2 (germline): LNHDA, SQIVND (reference sequence). The CDR3 runs 14 residues. CDR3 in amino acids: CASGDRSGNQPQHF. Here the CDR3 DNA reads TGTGCCAGTGGGGACAGAAGTGGCAATCAGCCCCAGCATTTT.

This chain joins TRBV6-5 and TRBJ1-6; TRBD1 matches at 7 bases. The germline V gene encodes CDR1 MNHEY and CDR2 SVGAGI. J gave up 6 bases and V 5 bases, and 7 bases lay outside the gene matches. The CDR3 contains 15 residues. Here the CDR3 reads CASSPLTGINSPLHF. CDR3 bases: TGTGCCAGCAGTCCCTTGACAGGGATTAATTCACCCCTCCACTTT.

V usage is TRBV5-1 and J usage is TRBJ1-1, with D possibly matching TRBD1 (6 bases). CDR3 size: 15 residues. V gave up 0 bases and J gave up 4 bases, with 13 bases separating them. In germline, CDR1 is SGHRS, CDR2 YFSETQ. CDR3 loop: CASSLAQGQATEAFF. In DNA form, the CDR3 reads TGCGCCAGCAGCTTGGCCCAGGGACAAGCCACTGAAGCTTTCTTT.

The V and J genes are TRBV29-1 and TRBJ1-1, with a weak D call TRBD1 (5 bases). Trimming cost V 4 bases and J 3 bases, with 12 bases left between them. The CDR3 is 13 residues long. CDR1 is SQVTM and CDR2 is ANQGSEA in the germline V gene. DNA for the CDR3: TGCAGCGTTGCAACAGGTGCGCACACTGAAGCTTTCTTT. Protein: CSVATGAHTEAFF.

The chain combines TRBV9 with TRBJ2-1; a weak D match, TRBD2 (6 bases). This CDR3 is 15 amino acids long. The V gene lost 2 bases and the J gene lost 5 bases, with 14 bases spanning the gap. Germline lookup yields CDR1 SGDLS and CDR2 YYNGEE. CDR3 nucleotide sequence: TGTGCCAGCAGCGTTAGCGGAGAAACCCACAATGAGCAGTTCTTC. Protein: CASSVSGETHNEQFF.

The V call is TRBV23-1, the J call TRBJ2-7; D remains ambiguous. TRBV23-1 counts as an open reading frame of uncertain function. This CDR3 is built from 15 residues. The ends were cut back, 1 base at V and 2 bases at J, with 12 bases in the middle. CDR3 residues: CASSQFVRSPYEQYF. CDR3 sequence (DNA): TGCGCCAGCAGTCAATTTGTCAGAAGTCCCTACGAGCAGTACTTC.